The T cell receptor beta chain described here comes from a study of OX40 agonist ivuxolimab in advanced cancers. At the level of the study: Participants averaged approximately 60 years of age (range about 23 to 80) and were under 90% male. It was permissible to have had prior anti-PD-1, anti-PD-L1 or anti-CTLA-4 therapy, and approximately 38% had some.

CDR1 and CDR2 (germline): SGDLS, YYNGEE. V gave up 3 bases and J gave up 5 bases, with 20 bases separating them. The CDR3 has 16 amino acids. Study-level findings and limits: It was also the case that some nonresponders had low normalized T-cell clonal expansion. There were, on average, more expanded clones in CD8+ T cells than in CD4+.

The table came from immunoSEQ multiplex PCR; TCRdb's copy has only in-frame clones and leaves some out. The sample yields just under 20,000 clones, roughly 82% seen once. A remark on this clone: The antigen remains unidentified.

This TCR came from an adult with an advanced solid tumor such as melanoma, head and neck, liver or kidney cancer. Source: CD4+ or CD8+ T cells sorted from blood, taken in a trial of the OX40 agonist ivuxolimab. This chain links TRBV9 with TRBJ1-1; D not certain. The CDR3 coding sequence is TGTGCCAGCAGCGCCCTGGTGGCTGCTGGAGGGACTGAAGCTTTCTTT. Encoded protein: CASSALVAAGGTEAFF.